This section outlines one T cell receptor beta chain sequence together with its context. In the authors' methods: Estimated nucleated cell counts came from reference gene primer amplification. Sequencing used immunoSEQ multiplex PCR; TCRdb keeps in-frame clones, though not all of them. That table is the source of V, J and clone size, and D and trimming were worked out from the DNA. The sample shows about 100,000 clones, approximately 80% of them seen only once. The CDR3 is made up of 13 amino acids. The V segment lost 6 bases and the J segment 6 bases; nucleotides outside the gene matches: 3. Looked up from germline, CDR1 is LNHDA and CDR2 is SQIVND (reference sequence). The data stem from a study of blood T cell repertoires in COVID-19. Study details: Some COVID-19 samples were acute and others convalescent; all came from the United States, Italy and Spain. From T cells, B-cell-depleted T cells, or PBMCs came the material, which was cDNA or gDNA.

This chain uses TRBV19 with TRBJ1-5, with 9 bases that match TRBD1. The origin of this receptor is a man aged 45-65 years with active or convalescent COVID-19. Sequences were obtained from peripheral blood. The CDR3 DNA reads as TGTGCCAGTAGCTGGGACAGGGTTCAGCCCCAGCATTTT. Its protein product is CASSWDRVQPQHF.